The text below deals with one TCR beta chain. This entry is derived from a study of blood T cell repertoires in COVID-19. Overall study context: Some COVID-19 samples were acute and others convalescent; all came from the United States, Italy and Spain. T cells, B-cell-depleted T cells, or PBMCs provided the cDNA or gDNA that served as material.

Using immunoSEQ multiplex PCR, the repertoire was profiled, and TCRdb retains in-frame clones only, with some absent. This sample has under 30,000 clones, with roughly 87% found just once. The sample taken for sequencing was peripheral blood. The TCR comes from a human donor in a cohort sampled during active COVID-19.

In DNA, the CDR3 is TGTGCCAGCAGCTCCACCACGGGGTTTACGGAACTGTTTTTT. As protein: CASSSTTGFTELFF. The genes are TRBV5-5 and TRBJ1-4; D not certain. Germline CDR1 SGHKS, CDR2 YYEKEE (reference sequence). V lost 3 bases and J lost 12, with 18 bases in between. This CDR3 is 14 amino acids long.